Listed here are 19 T cell receptor beta chains from one sample, sequenced in a study of blood T cell dynamics during melanoma immunotherapy. The table came from immunoSEQ multiplex PCR; TCRdb's copy has only in-frame clones and leaves some out. The sample lists roughly 17,000 clones; 65% to 90% were seen once. Time point here: pre-treatment baseline. The material was blood, obtained from a patient treated with checkpoint blockade. The receptor set was obtained from a human donor with melanoma.

The CDR3 region is CASSLVAGSNQPQHF. In DNA, the CDR3 is TGCGCCAGCAGCTTGGTGGCGGGGAGCAATCAGCCCCAGCATTTT. This chain connects TRBV5-1 to TRBJ1-5, with D hard to call. The CDR3 length is 15 residues. Per germline, CDR1 SGHRS and CDR2 YFSETQ. The V end was cut by 0 bases, the J end by 1 base, with 8 bases between. Full variable domain (outside the CDR3, taken from reference TRBV5-1 and TRBJ1-5): KAGVTQTPRYLIKTRGQQVTLSCSPISGHRSVSWYQQTPGQGLQFLFEYFSETQRNKGNFPGRFSGRQFSNSRSEMNVSTLELGDSALYLCASSLVAGSNQPQHFGDGTRLSIL.

This clone showed up just a few times. The chain recombines TRBV5-4 with TRBJ2-3; D possibly corresponds to TRBD1 (6 bases). The V end lost 4 bases, the J end lost 0 bases, and 12 bases lay between the germline ends. The CDR3 extends over 15 amino acids. The germline V gene has CDR1 SGHNT and CDR2 YYREEE (reference sequence). The CDR3 DNA reads as TGTGCCAGCAGCCTGGGACAAGTGAGCACAGATACGCAGTATTTT. It specifies CASSLGQVSTDTQYF.

J is TRBJ2-1 and V is TRBV6-5, with D perhaps matching TRBD1 (5 bases). The CDR3 is 13 amino acids. Germline-derived CDR1 and CDR2 are MNHEY and SVGAGI. The germline V and J ends were trimmed by 8 bases and 2 bases, with 10 bases remaining between them. The CDR3 is CASCLGPYNEQFF. The CDR3 DNA follows: TGTGCCAGCTGCCTGGGGCCCTACAATGAGCAGTTCTTC.

The V and J genes are TRBV28 and TRBJ2-7; D remains ambiguous. CDR3 length equals 15 residues. Trimming stripped 6 bases from V and 2 bases from J, with 17 bases between. From germline, CDR1 is MDHEN and CDR2 SYDVKM. The CDR3 DNA sequence: TGTGCCAGCAGCACCCATTGGCGGACGACCTACGAGCAGTACTTC. It translates to CASSTHWRTTYEQYF. Supplemented by reference TRBV28 and TRBJ2-7, the full variable domain reads DVKVTQSSRYLVKRTGEKVFLECVQDMDHENMFWYRQDPGLGLRLIYFSYDVKMKEKGDIPEGYSVSREKKERFSLILESASTNQTSMYLCASSTHWRTTYEQYFGPGTRLTVT.

The chain employs TRBV5-5 and TRBJ2-7, with 7 positions matching TRBD2. The CDR3 is 15 residues long. Trimming took 4 bases from V and 3 from J; bases not matched to a gene: 10. CDR1 and CDR2 (germline): SGHKS, YYEKEE (reference sequence). The CDR3 DNA is TGTGCCAGCAGCCACTTCCGAACGGGGGGCTACGAGCAGTACTTC. Translated: CASSHFRTGGYEQYF.

The sample holds a few counts of this clone. V usage is TRBV4-3 and J usage is TRBJ1-1; no clear D. The CDR3 length is 13 residues. V lost 0 bases, J lost 2 bases, and 4 bases lay in between. Germline V CDR1 and CDR2: LGHNA, YSLEER. The CDR3 bases are TGCGCCAGCAGCCAAGATATCAACACTGAAGCTTTCTTT. This codes for CASSQDINTEAFF.

The gene calls are TRBV28 and TRBJ2-3; the match to TRBD2 covers 8 bases. This CDR3 is 15 amino acids long. Germline trimming cut 5 bases from V and 0 bases from J; bases unmatched to any gene: 4. CDR1 is MDHEN and CDR2 is SYDVKM in the germline V gene. The CDR3 DNA reads TGTGCCAGCAGTCTAGCGGGCACTAGCACAGATACGCAGTATTTT. Its protein is CASSLAGTSTDTQYF.

This clone was seen only a few times. V and J are TRBV29-1 and TRBJ2-7; 7 bases fit TRBD1. After removal of 6 bases from V and 2 bases from J, the junction contained 7 bases not matched to a gene. CDR1 is SQVTM and CDR2 is ANQGSEA in the germline V gene. The CDR3 totals 13 residues. CDR3 loop: CSVRTGRAYEQYF. The CDR3 DNA is TGCAGCGTCCGGACAGGAAGGGCCTACGAGCAGTACTTC.

V usage is TRBV11-3 and J usage is TRBJ2-3; tentatively, D is TRBD2 (5 bases). Germline CDR1 reads SGHNT; CDR2 reads YENEEA. CDR3 length: 14 residues. The V end was cut by 0 bases, the J end by 1 base, with 5 bases between. The CDR3 spells CASSLERGTDTQYF. For the CDR3, the DNA is TGTGCCAGCAGCTTAGAGCGGGGCACAGATACGCAGTATTTT.

The chain combines TRBV6-5 with TRBJ2-7; 9 bases are a match to TRBD1. There are 11 residues in the CDR3. Germline V CDR1 and CDR2: MNHEY, SVGAGI. V trimming: 8 bases; J trimming: 4 bases; junction bases outside the gene matches: 0. The CDR3 bases are TGTGCCAGCGGACAGGGGTACGAGCAGTACTTC. Translated: CASGQGYEQYF.

The chain couples TRBV28 to TRBJ2-7; no clear D. Germline CDR1 is MDHEN and CDR2 is SYDVKM. The CDR3 is 12 residues long. The V gene lost 9 bases and the J gene lost 2 bases, with 11 bases spanning the gap. The CDR3 DNA reads TGTGCCAGTAGGCAGCCAACCTACGAGCAGTACTTC. This encodes CASRQPTYEQYF.

The chain combines TRBV11-3 with TRBJ2-1; TRBD2 aligns across 7 bases. The germline gives CDR1 SGHNT, CDR2 YENEEA. Trimming cost V 0 bases and J 12 bases; bases outside gene matches: 8. The CDR3 totals 14 residues. The CDR3 coding sequence is TGTGCCAGCAGCTTAGATAGTTTCGGCGGGGGGCAGTTCTTC. Its protein product is CASSLDSFGGGQFF.

This clone was picked up a small number of times. The genes are TRBV5-6 and TRBJ1-2; D is uncertain. CDR1 and CDR2 (germline): SGHDT, YYEEEE. This CDR3 spans 17 amino acids. V lost 3 bases to trimming and J lost 3 bases, with 21 bases between them. CDR3 region: CASSSTLMGSVDYGYTF. DNA of the CDR3: TGTGCCAGCAGCTCGACGTTAATGGGATCCGTCGACTATGGCTACACCTTC. The whole variable domain, remainder taken from reference TRBV5-6 and TRBJ1-2, is DAGVTQSPTHLIKTRGQQVTLRCSPKSGHDTVSWYQQALGQGPQFIFQYYEEEERQRGNFPDRFSGHQFPNYSSELNVNALLLGDSALYLCASSSTLMGSVDYGYTFGSGTRLTVV.

V is TRBV29-1 and J is TRBJ1-2, with D maybe TRBD1 (5 bases). The CDR3 length is 14 residues. Per germline, CDR1 SQVTM and CDR2 ANQGSEA. Trimming pared 3 bases from V and 8 bases from J, leaving 19 bases between. The DNA for the CDR3 is TGCAGCGTTGACGGCACAGGTGACGCGCTCGGCTACACCTTC. Its protein product is CSVDGTGDALGYTF. Full variable domain (missing parts from reference TRBV29-1 and TRBJ1-2): SAVISQKPSRDICQRGTSLTIQCQVDSQVTMMFWYRQQPGQSLTLIATANQGSEATYESGFVIDKFPISRPNLTFSTLTVSNMSPEDSSIYLCSVDGTGDALGYTFGSGTRLTVV.

Only a few counts were recorded for this clone. The V and J genes are TRBV4-1 and TRBJ1-6, with D possibly matching TRBD1 (5 bases). CDR1 is MGHRA, CDR2 YSYEKL, per germline. V lost 0 bases and J lost 10, with 13 bases in between. The CDR3 has 15 residues. Written as DNA, the CDR3 is TGCGCCAGCAGCCAAGATCGGGGGATAGGGTCACCCCTCCACTTT. Translated, it gives CASSQDRGIGSPLHF.

This clone was found once. The gene calls are TRBV2 and TRBJ2-6, with D uncertain. Germline V gene data show CDR1 as SNHLY and CDR2 as FYNNEI. The CDR3 has 16 residues. The ends were cut back, 4 bases at V and 2 bases at J, with 12 bases in the middle. The CDR3 region has the DNA TGTGCCAGCAGTGCTCTCTTAGGGCCTGGGGCCAACGTCCTGACTTTC. Translated, it gives CASSALLGPGANVLTF.

The rearrangement joins TRBV5-4 to TRBJ2-7; D is ambiguous. Germline assignment: CDR1 SGHNT and CDR2 YYREEE (reference sequence). V shed 3 bases and J shed 0 bases, with 7 bases lying between them. This CDR3 is 13 amino acids long. CDR3 in DNA: TGTGCCAGCAGCTCCTCATACTCCTACGAGCAGTACTTC. The encoded protein is CASSSSYSYEQYF.

The chain combines TRBV29-1 with TRBJ2-1, with 10 bases identical to TRBD2. V dropped 3 bases and J dropped 5; count of bases not matched to a gene: 1. This CDR3 is built from 13 residues. The germline gives CDR1 SQVTM, CDR2 ANQGSEA. Here the CDR3 DNA reads TGCAGCGTTGAGGGGACTAGCGACAATGAGCAGTTCTTC. Translated: CSVEGTSDNEQFF.

V is TRBV7-3 and J is TRBJ2-5; 7 nucleotides match TRBD2. The CDR3 is 15 amino acids. Unmatched junction bases numbered 6, after V lost 2 bases and J lost 3 bases. Germline V CDR1 and CDR2: SGHTA, FQGTGA. This chain's CDR3 is CASSLVGTTKETQYF. In DNA form, the CDR3 reads TGTGCCAGCAGCTTAGTCGGGACTACTAAAGAGACCCAGTACTTC.